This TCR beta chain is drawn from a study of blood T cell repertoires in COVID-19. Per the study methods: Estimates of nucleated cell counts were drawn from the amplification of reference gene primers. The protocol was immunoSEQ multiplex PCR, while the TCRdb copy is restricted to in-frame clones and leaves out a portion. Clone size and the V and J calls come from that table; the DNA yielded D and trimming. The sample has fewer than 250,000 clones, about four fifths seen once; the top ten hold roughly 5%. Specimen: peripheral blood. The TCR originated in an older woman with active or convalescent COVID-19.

CDR3 DNA: TGTGCCCGACAGGGCTCTGGGGCCAACGTCCTGACTTTC. This translates into CARQGSGANVLTF. V gene TRBV30 combines with J gene TRBJ2-6, with 7 bases that match TRBD1. Per germline, CDR1 GTSNPN and CDR2 SVGIG (reference sequence). V lost 8 bases to trimming and J lost 0 bases; unmatched junction nucleotides: 1. The CDR3 sequence is 13 residues long.